The clone carrying this T cell receptor (beta chain) was picked up one time. Its specificity is not known. V lost 5 bases, J lost 2 bases, and 3 bases stayed unmatched. This CDR3 comprises 14 residues. Germline V gene data show CDR1 as MNHEY and CDR2 as SVGAGI. The data are from a study of T cell responses to AZD1222 COVID-19 vaccine. Turning to the study itself: It was second doses at about 4 or about 12 weeks that were pooled. Points from the study as a whole: Seropositive status at baseline applied to only 5 to 7 AZD1222 recipients. Donors skewed white British and female; clonal diversity was possibly underestimated.

TCRdb keeps only in-frame clones here, not all; method: immunoSEQ multiplex PCR. This table holds approximately 100,000 clones, roughly 89% found once. The V call is TRBV6-5, the J call TRBJ1-3; 7 bases match TRBD1. Here the sequenced sample was peripheral blood, taken on day 0 of AZD1222 vaccination. This sequence originates from an adult in good health. The CDR3 protein is CASSRQGPGNTIYF. DNA for the CDR3: TGTGCCAGCAGTCGACAGGGCCCTGGAAACACCATATATTTT.